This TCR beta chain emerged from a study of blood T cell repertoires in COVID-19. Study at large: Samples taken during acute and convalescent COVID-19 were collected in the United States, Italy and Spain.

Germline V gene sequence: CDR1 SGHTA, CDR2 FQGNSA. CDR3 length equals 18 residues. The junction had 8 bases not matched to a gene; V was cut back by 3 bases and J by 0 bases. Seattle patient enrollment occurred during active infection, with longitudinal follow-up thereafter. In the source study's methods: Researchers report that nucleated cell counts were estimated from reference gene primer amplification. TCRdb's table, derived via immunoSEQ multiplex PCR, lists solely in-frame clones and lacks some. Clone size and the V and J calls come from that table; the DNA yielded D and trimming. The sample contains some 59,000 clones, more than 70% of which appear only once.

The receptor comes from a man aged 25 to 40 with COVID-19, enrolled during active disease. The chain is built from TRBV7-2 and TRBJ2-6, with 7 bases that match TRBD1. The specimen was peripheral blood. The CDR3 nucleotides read TGTGCCAGCAGCTTCCAGACAGGGAGATTCTCTGGGGCCAACGTCCTGACTTTC. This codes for CASSFQTGRFSGANVLTF.